Listed below are T cell receptor beta chains from one sample, sequenced in a study of tumor-infiltrating lymphocytes in oesophageal squamous cell carcinoma. TCRdb re-derived calls from the PCR reads in MiXCR, one entry per CDR3 protein. The sample lists 20,000 or so distinct CDR3 sequences, just over 40% occurring once. Sequenced input: normal esophageal tissue next to the tumor. These TCRs come from a male donor with esophageal squamous cell carcinoma. Each CDR3 is given with its conserved first and last residue. D genes are given only for firm matches. Not all rows give a size; the values are once, few, many and, for expanded clones, a class.

v_gene: TRBV7-2
abundance: NA
j_gene: TRBJ2-5
d_gene: NA
CDR3nt: TGTGCCAGCAGCACGAGGGGACGGGAGACCCAGTACTTC
CDR3aa: CASSTRGRETQYF

v_gene: TRBV7-3
abundance: few
j_gene: TRBJ2-1
d_gene: TRBD2
CDR3nt: TGTGCCAGCAGTTCGGCGGGAGATTTGGATGAGCAGTTCTTC
CDR3aa: CASSSAGDLDEQFF

v_gene: TRBV7-3
abundance: NA
j_gene: TRBJ2-1
d_gene: NA
CDR3nt: TGTGCCAGCAGCCCATTTTCGCGTGGGGGAGGTGAGCAGTTCTTC
CDR3aa: CASSPFSRGGGEQFF

v_gene: TRBV5-1
abundance: few
j_gene: TRBJ1-2
d_gene: NA
CDR3nt: TGCGCCAGCAGCTTGGGTGAGGACAGATCTTTGATTTATGGCTACACCTTC
CDR3aa: CASSLGEDRSLIYGYTF

v_gene: TRBV28
abundance: many
j_gene: TRBJ2-3
d_gene: TRBD1
CDR3nt: TGTGCCAGCAGACCCGGGACAGGGGGGTCCCGCACAGATACGCAGTATTTT
CDR3aa: CASRPGTGGSRTDTQYF

v_gene: TRBV10-3
abundance: few
j_gene: TRBJ2-7
d_gene: TRBD2
CDR3nt: TGTGCCATCAGTGCAATCCGGGAGGAGGGATACGAGCAGTACTTC
CDR3aa: CAISAIREEGYEQYF

v_gene: TRBV7-6
abundance: NA
j_gene: TRBJ2-5
d_gene: NA
CDR3nt: TGTGCTAGCAGCCTCCAGACAGGGGAGGGGACCCAGTACTTC
CDR3aa: CASSLQTGEGTQYF

v_gene: TRBV5-1
abundance: few
j_gene: TRBJ2-7
d_gene: TRBD2
CDR3nt: TGCGCCAGCAGACACACTAGCGGCACCCTTGACGAGCAGTACTTC
CDR3aa: CASRHTSGTLDEQYF

v_gene: TRBV7-3
abundance: NA
j_gene: TRBJ2-1
d_gene: NA
CDR3nt: TGTGCCAGCAGCTTAGGGCCAGGAGGCAATGAGCAGTTCTTC
CDR3aa: CASSLGPGGNEQFF

v_gene: TRBV28
abundance: few
j_gene: TRBJ2-1
d_gene: NA
CDR3nt: TGTGCCAGCAGCAAAGGGGGTTCGACCTACAATGAGCAGTTCTTC
CDR3aa: CASSKGGSTYNEQFF

v_gene: TRBV27
abundance: NA
j_gene: TRBJ2-7
d_gene: TRBD1
CDR3nt: TGTGCCAGCGCTACTGACAGGGGCTACGAGCAGTACTTC
CDR3aa: CASATDRGYEQYF

v_gene: TRBV28
abundance: many
j_gene: TRBJ1-6
d_gene: NA
CDR3nt: TGTGCCAGCAGTTTAGAGCCCCGCTTCAGAAGTTCACCCCTCCACTTT
CDR3aa: CASSLEPRFRSSPLHF

v_gene: TRBV14
abundance: many
j_gene: TRBJ2-7
d_gene: NA
CDR3nt: TGTGCCAGCAGCCAATTCTACGAGCAGTACTTC
CDR3aa: CASSQFYEQYF

v_gene: TRBV7-3
abundance: many
j_gene: TRBJ2-2
d_gene: NA
CDR3nt: TGTGCCAGCAGCTCTGGGTCAGGGGCGGGCGGGGAGCTGTTTTTT
CDR3aa: CASSSGSGAGGELFF

v_gene: TRBV7-3
abundance: NA
j_gene: TRBJ2-1
d_gene: NA
CDR3nt: TGTGCCAGCAGCTTAGCTGGCCTTCTTGGAGAGACCCAGTTCTTC
CDR3aa: CASSLAGLLGETQFF

v_gene: TRBV5-1
abundance: few
j_gene: TRBJ2-7
d_gene: TRBD2
CDR3nt: TGCGCCAGCAGCTCCTCCGGGACTAGCGGGAGTAACGAGCAGTACTTC
CDR3aa: CASSSSGTSGSNEQYF

v_gene: TRBV11-3
abundance: NA
j_gene: TRBJ2-3
d_gene: NA
CDR3nt: TGTGCCAGCAGCTTAGATCGTGAGAGGCTGGGGCGCCCGCAGTATTTT
CDR3aa: CASSLDRERLGRPQYF

v_gene: TRBV5-1
abundance: NA
j_gene: TRBJ1-5
d_gene: NA
CDR3nt: TGCGCCAGCAGCTTGGGGGTTGCGAATCAGCCCCAGCATTTT
CDR3aa: CASSLGVANQPQHF

v_gene: TRBV20-1
abundance: NA
j_gene: TRBJ2-3
d_gene: TRBD2
CDR3nt: TGCAGTGCTAGAGATCCGACGGGGGGAGACTCAGATACGCAGTATTTT
CDR3aa: CSARDPTGGDSDTQYF

v_gene: TRBV12-3/TRBV12-4
abundance: NA
j_gene: TRBJ2-3
d_gene: NA
CDR3nt: TGTGCCAGCAGTTTAGTCCGAGTCACAGATACGCAGTATTTT
CDR3aa: CASSLVRVTDTQYF

v_gene: TRBV7-8
abundance: NA
j_gene: TRBJ2-3
d_gene: NA
CDR3nt: TGTGCCAGCAGCTTAGGAGACGGGGCGGCGGATACGCAGTATTTT
CDR3aa: CASSLGDGAADTQYF

v_gene: TRBV7-3
abundance: NA
j_gene: TRBJ2-5
d_gene: TRBD1
CDR3nt: TGTGCCAGCAGCTTTTCAGGGGGCGAGCTACAGTACTTC
CDR3aa: CASSFSGGELQYF

v_gene: TRBV7-7
abundance: large
j_gene: TRBJ2-1
d_gene: NA
CDR3nt: TGTGCTAGCAGCCTTGGGCGAGGGGATGAGCAGTTCTTC
CDR3aa: CASSLGRGDEQFF

v_gene: TRBV7-6
abundance: few
j_gene: TRBJ1-2
d_gene: TRBD1
CDR3nt: TGTGCCAGCACCACCGGACAGGGGCGCTATGGCTACACCTTC
CDR3aa: CASTTGQGRYGYTF

v_gene: TRBV7-9
abundance: medium-sized
j_gene: TRBJ1-6
d_gene: TRBD1
CDR3nt: TGTGCCAGCAGCTTGGGACAGTCAAATTCACCCCTCCACTTT
CDR3aa: CASSLGQSNSPLHF

v_gene: TRBV6-7
abundance: NA
j_gene: TRBJ1-1
d_gene: NA
CDR3nt: TGTGCCAGCAGAACACAGGTGAACACTGAAGCTTTCTTT
CDR3aa: CASRTQVNTEAFF

v_gene: TRBV7-6
abundance: few
j_gene: TRBJ2-1
d_gene: TRBD1
CDR3nt: TGTGCCAGCAGCTCTCGCCCCGACAGGGGGCGGGGTGAGCAGTTCTTC
CDR3aa: CASSSRPDRGRGEQFF

v_gene: TRBV15
abundance: NA
j_gene: TRBJ2-5
d_gene: NA
CDR3nt: TGTGCCACCAGCAGAGATCAGTTGGGATTAGTCGAGACCCAGTACTTC
CDR3aa: CATSRDQLGLVETQYF

v_gene: TRBV14
abundance: many
j_gene: TRBJ2-1
d_gene: NA
CDR3nt: TGTGCCAGCAGCCAAGGTACGGGGTCCTACAATGAGCAGTTCTTC
CDR3aa: CASSQGTGSYNEQFF

v_gene: TRBV12-3/TRBV12-4
abundance: NA
j_gene: TRBJ2-1
d_gene: TRBD2
CDR3nt: TGTGCCAGCAGTTCTCTAGCGGGAGGGTGGAATGAGCAGTTCTTC
CDR3aa: CASSSLAGGWNEQFF

v_gene: TRBV7-2
abundance: few
j_gene: TRBJ2-7
d_gene: TRBD1
CDR3nt: TGTGCCAGCAGCTTAGACTTCGGGACAGCGACCTACGAGCAGTACTTC
CDR3aa: CASSLDFGTATYEQYF

v_gene: TRBV11-3
abundance: few
j_gene: TRBJ2-2
d_gene: NA
CDR3nt: TGTGCCAGCAGCTTACGACAGGTGGCCGGGGAGCTGTTTTTT
CDR3aa: CASSLRQVAGELFF

v_gene: TRBV19
abundance: many
j_gene: TRBJ2-3
d_gene: NA
CDR3nt: TGTGCCAGTAGTCTGGGACAATTAAGCACAGATACGCAGTATTTT
CDR3aa: CASSLGQLSTDTQYF

v_gene: TRBV27
abundance: few
j_gene: TRBJ2-3
d_gene: TRBD2
CDR3nt: TGTGCCAGCAAACCTGGACTAGCGACAGATACGCAGTATTTT
CDR3aa: CASKPGLATDTQYF

v_gene: TRBV7-3
abundance: medium-sized
j_gene: TRBJ2-5
d_gene: TRBD2
CDR3nt: TGTGCCAGCAGCGTAGCGGGATCGTACCAAGAGACCCAGTACTTC
CDR3aa: CASSVAGSYQETQYF

v_gene: TRBV7-6
abundance: few
j_gene: TRBJ2-1
d_gene: NA
CDR3nt: TGTGCCAGCAGCCCCTCGGGGGCTGTGTACAATGAGCAGTTCTTC
CDR3aa: CASSPSGAVYNEQFF

v_gene: TRBV7-3
abundance: medium-sized
j_gene: TRBJ1-1
d_gene: NA
CDR3nt: TGTGCCAGCAGCTTACAGGGGAGTAACACTGAAGCTTTCTTT
CDR3aa: CASSLQGSNTEAFF

v_gene: TRBV24-1
abundance: NA
j_gene: TRBJ2-1
d_gene: TRBD2
CDR3nt: TGTGCCACCTCGTCGGGGGGACCCTACGAGCAGCACTTC
CDR3aa: CATSSGGPYEQHF

v_gene: TRBV2
abundance: many
j_gene: TRBJ2-7
d_gene: NA
CDR3nt: TGTGCCAGCAGGGCAGACTCCTACGAGCAGTACTTC
CDR3aa: CASRADSYEQYF

v_gene: TRBV11-3
abundance: medium-sized
j_gene: TRBJ2-1
d_gene: TRBD2
CDR3nt: TGTGCCAGCAGCTTAGCGGGGGGCTCCTACAATGAGCAGTTCTTC
CDR3aa: CASSLAGGSYNEQFF

v_gene: TRBV27
abundance: NA
j_gene: TRBJ2-4
d_gene: TRBD2
CDR3nt: TGTGCCAGCAGTTCGGATAGCGGGAGGGCCCGAAACATTCAGTACTTC
CDR3aa: CASSSDSGRARNIQYF

v_gene: TRBV12-3/TRBV12-4
abundance: medium-sized
j_gene: TRBJ2-5
d_gene: TRBD2
CDR3nt: TGTGCCAGCAACTTCGGGACTAGCGGGAGCACAGAGACCCAGTACTTC
CDR3aa: CASNFGTSGSTETQYF

v_gene: TRBV7-4
abundance: NA
j_gene: TRBJ2-1
d_gene: NA
CDR3nt: TGTGCCAGCAGCTCCGCTAATGAGCAGTTCTTC
CDR3aa: CASSSANEQFF

v_gene: TRBV11-1
abundance: medium-sized
j_gene: TRBJ2-1
d_gene: NA
CDR3nt: TGTGCCAGCAGCCAGGGCATGTCATACAATGAGCAGTTCTTC
CDR3aa: CASSQGMSYNEQFF

v_gene: TRBV6-6
abundance: medium-sized
j_gene: TRBJ2-1
d_gene: TRBD2
CDR3nt: TGTGCCAGCAGTTACACTAGCGGGAGGGCCTACAATGAGCAGTTCTTC
CDR3aa: CASSYTSGRAYNEQFF

v_gene: TRBV5-1
abundance: NA
j_gene: TRBJ2-1
d_gene: NA
CDR3nt: TGCGCCAGCAGCGCGGACTTATTTAATGAGCAGTTCTTC
CDR3aa: CASSADLFNEQFF

v_gene: TRBV7-6
abundance: once
j_gene: TRBJ2-3
d_gene: TRBD2
CDR3nt: TGTGCTAGCAGCCCAACTAGCGGGAAAACAGATACGCAGTATTTT
CDR3aa: CASSPTSGKTDTQYF

v_gene: TRBV6-1
abundance: many
j_gene: TRBJ1-3
d_gene: NA
CDR3nt: TGTGCCAGCAGTGTCTCCTTTCGGGACACCTCTGGAAACACCATATATTTT
CDR3aa: CASSVSFRDTSGNTIYF

v_gene: TRBV18
abundance: many
j_gene: TRBJ2-5
d_gene: TRBD1
CDR3nt: TGTGCCAGCTCACCATGGGGACAGGGTCCTGGTGGTCCGGCGGAGACCCAGTACTTC
CDR3aa: CASSPWGQGPGGPAETQYF

v_gene: TRBV10-2
abundance: many
j_gene: TRBJ2-1
d_gene: TRBD1
CDR3nt: TGCGCCAGCAGTGAGTCTACAGGGGGAGAGACCCAGTTCTTC
CDR3aa: CASSESTGGETQFF

v_gene: TRBV4-1
abundance: many
j_gene: TRBJ2-1
d_gene: NA
CDR3nt: TGCGCCAGCAGCCAAGGACCTAAGCAGTTCTTC
CDR3aa: CASSQGPKQFF